Below are 11 T cell receptor beta chains sequenced from a single sample in a study of a mutant IDH1 vaccine in newly diagnosed glioma. Noted time point: baseline, week 1 (first vaccination visit). The sample's treatment: pre-vaccination baseline after standard-of-care therapy. Clones were sequenced by immunoSEQ multiplex PCR, and TCRdb holds only the in-frame ones, with some missing. The sample includes around 99,000 clones, roughly 77% of them seen just once. The sample in question was PBMCs, obtained from a glioma patient treated with radiotherapy, temozolomide or both. Receptors originate from a man aged 40-49 years with glioma.

V usage is TRBV7-2 and J usage is TRBJ1-2, with 8 nucleotides matching TRBD1. The CDR3 has 15 amino acids. Germline V CDR1 and CDR2: SGHTA, FQGNSA. The V and J ends lost 5 bases and 7 bases, in that order; junction bases with no gene match: 12. The CDR3 sequence is CASSDRTGMSFGYTF. DNA for the CDR3: TGTGCCAGCAGCGACCGGACAGGGATGAGCTTTGGCTACACCTTC.

This chain connects TRBV11-2 to TRBJ2-7; a weak D match, TRBD2 (5 bases). Germline assignment: CDR1 SGHAT and CDR2 FQNNGV. Between the trimmed V and J ends, which lost 0 bases and 0 bases, there was a span of 15 bases. The CDR3 consists of 17 residues. CDR3 sequence reads: CASSLDPWRALSYEQYF. CDR3 nucleotide sequence: TGTGCCAGCAGCTTAGACCCGTGGCGGGCCCTCTCCTACGAGCAGTACTTC.

The V gene is TRBV19, the J gene TRBJ2-3; TRBD1 matches 7 bases. V dropped 7 bases and J dropped 10; count of bases not matched to a gene: 8. CDR1 is LNHDA and CDR2 is SQIVND in the germline V gene (reference sequence). There are 12 residues in the CDR3. DNA for the CDR3: TGTGCCAGTACCAGTACAGGGGTGGCGCAGTATTTT. Residues: CASTSTGVAQYF. Supplemented by reference TRBV19 and TRBJ2-3, the full variable domain reads DGGITQSPKYLFRKEGQNVTLSCEQNLNHDAMYWYRQDPGQGLRLIYYSQIVNDFQKGDIAEGYSVSREKKESFPLTVTSAQKNPTAFYLCASTSTGVAQYFGPGTRLTVL.

V gene TRBV27 combines with J gene TRBJ1-1; D might be TRBD1 (6 bases). CDR1 is MNHEY and CDR2 is SMNVEV in the germline V gene (reference sequence). V lost 3 bases and J lost 7, with 9 bases in between. CDR3 length equals 12 residues. CDR3 residues: CASSFGTSEAFF. The CDR3 DNA is TGTGCCAGCAGTTTCGGGACAAGTGAAGCTTTCTTT.

This chain connects TRBV28 to TRBJ2-1; possibly TRBD2 for D (7 bases). Trimming took off 3 bases at V and 7 bases at J, with 22 bases between the two ends. This CDR3 spans 17 amino acids. The germline CDR1 and CDR2 sequences are MDHEN and SYDVKM. This chain's CDR3 is CASSLSPPLRGANEQFF. The DNA of the CDR3 is TGTGCCAGCAGTTTGAGCCCCCCCCTACGGGGGGCGAATGAGCAGTTCTTC.

The J gene is TRBJ2-2, the V gene TRBV12-5; TRBD2 matches 10 bases. The V gene's germline CDR1 is LGHNT and CDR2 FRNRAP. This CDR3 is 18 amino acids long. Germline trimming cut 1 base from V and 2 bases from J; bases unmatched to any gene: 7. The chain's CDR3 is CASGLGPGLAHNTGELFF. The CDR3 nucleotides read TGTGCTAGTGGTTTGGGGCCGGGACTAGCGCATAACACCGGGGAGCTGTTTTTT. Filled out from reference TRBV12-5 and TRBJ2-2, the complete variable domain reads DARVTQTPRHKVTEMGQEVTMRCQPILGHNTVFWYRQTMMQGLELLAYFRNRAPLDDSGMPKDRFSAEMPDATLATLKIQPSEPRDSAVYFCASGLGPGLAHNTGELFFGEGSRLTVL.

The rearrangement links TRBV7-3 to TRBJ1-1; D gene unclear. The V end lost 5 bases, the J end lost 1 base, and 8 bases lay between the germline ends. CDR3 length equals 13 residues. From germline, CDR1 is SGHTA and CDR2 FQGTGA. The CDR3 region is CASSEWGNTEAFF. The CDR3 region has the DNA TGTGCCAGCAGCGAATGGGGGAACACTGAAGCTTTCTTT.

CDR3 amino acids: CASSPMNTEAFF. The CDR3 coding sequence is TGTGCCAGCAGTCCGATGAACACTGAAGCTTTCTTT. The chain carries TRBV6-5 and TRBJ1-1; D gene unclear. There are 12 residues in the CDR3. CDR1 MNHEY and CDR2 SVGAGI come from the germline V gene. V shed 5 bases and J shed 0 bases, with 4 bases lying between them.

The rearrangement links TRBV13 to TRBJ2-5, with a weak D call TRBD1 (5 bases). CDR1 and CDR2 (germline): PRHDT, FYEKMQ (reference sequence). With 2 bases removed from V and 0 bases from J, the gap between germline ends came to 13 bases. The CDR3 has 16 residues. DNA for the CDR3: TGTGCCAGCAGCTTACGACGGGCAGGGTACCAAGAGACCCAGTACTTC. It is translated as CASSLRRAGYQETQYF.

This rearrangement joins TRBV28 to TRBJ2-7; unclear D gene. V lost 4 bases and J 5 bases, leaving 15 bases between the germline ends. Germline V gene lookup returns CDR1 MDHEN and CDR2 SYDVKM. The CDR3 spans 14 residues. The chain's CDR3 is CASSSVGSLHEQYF. CDR3 nucleotide sequence: TGTGCCAGCAGTTCGGTGGGCAGCCTACACGAGCAGTACTTC.

The gene calls are TRBV4-2 and TRBJ1-5; possible D gene TRBD1, 5 bases. CDR1 is LGHNA, CDR2 YNFKEQ, per germline. The V end was cut by 2 bases, the J end by 0 bases, with 14 bases between. The CDR3 extends over 17 amino acids. CDR3 sequence: CASSQLTGSFSNQPQHF. CDR3 nucleotide sequence: TGTGCCAGCAGCCAACTTACAGGTTCCTTTAGCAATCAGCCCCAGCATTTT.